This T cell receptor (beta chain) was observed in a study of cytomegalovirus exposure and HLA in healthy donors. Study-wide findings and caveats: Roughly uniform sequencing depth across donors was assumed, possibly incorrectly.

This CDR3 has 15 residues. The J segment lost 11 bases and the V segment lost 5 bases, leaving 17 bases of the junction unmatched. Germline V gives CDR1 SGHNT, CDR2 YENEEA. With 60 Vbeta and 13 Jbeta primers, the PCR was carried out. The method was immunoSEQ multiplex PCR; TCRdb's version includes in-frame clones alone and lacks a portion of them. Recorded for this sample: under 200,000 clones. Notes on this clone: The antigen remains unidentified.

The material sequenced was PBMCs. The TCR sequence derives from a man aged 25 to 40 in good health and CMV-seronegative. The chain combines TRBV11-3 with TRBJ2-5; 7 nucleotides match TRBD2. DNA for the CDR3: TGTGCCAGCAGCCGAGGTGGCGGGGGAATGGGTGAGCAGTACTTC. Translating it yields CASSRGGGGMGEQYF.